One T cell receptor (beta chain) is described in this entry. The target antigen is unknown. Subsets obtained from CD4+ cells comprised CD45RA+ naive and CD45RA-negative memory cells. This entry comes from a study of shared clonotypes between healthy human individuals. Study results and caveats: Naive CD4 clonotypes were shared across a handful of donors at roughly 5.3%. Memory subsets had estimated richness that was generally smaller than that of naive subsets.

TCRdb's table, derived via immunoSEQ multiplex PCR, lists solely in-frame clones and lacks some. The sample shows approximately 2.5 million clones, roughly 92% of them seen only once. The CDR3 length is 12 residues. Germline V gene sequence: CDR1 SEHNR, CDR2 FQNEAQ (reference sequence). The V gene lost 4 bases and the J gene lost 2 bases, with 6 bases spanning the gap. Input material: naive CD4+ T cells sorted from blood. Subset described: CD45RA+ positively selected. The sequence came from a man younger than 35 in good health. The V and J genes are TRBV7-9 and TRBJ2-7; no definite D call. The chain's CDR3 is CASSYPAYEQYF. The CDR3 nucleotides are TGTGCCAGCAGCTACCCTGCCTACGAGCAGTACTTC.